One and the same sample provided the 9 T cell receptor beta chains below, sequenced in a study of shared clonotypes between healthy human individuals. Repertoires were generated with immunoSEQ multiplex PCR, while TCRdb's copy carries only in-frame clones and drops some. The sample contains about 1.5 million clones, approximately 97% of which appear only once. Sequenced: naive CD4+ T cells sorted from blood. Subset defined: CD45RA+ positively selected. The receptors were sampled from a man in his thirties or forties in good health.

The chain is built from TRBV5-1 and TRBJ2-3, with 7 bases lining up with TRBD2. Germline loops: CDR1 SGHRS, CDR2 YFSETQ. V lost 4 bases to trimming and J lost 0 bases; unmatched junction nucleotides: 8. The CDR3 has 16 amino acids. Written as DNA, the CDR3 is TGCGCCAGCAGCCCTGGGCCAGCGGGAAGCACAGATACGCAGTATTTT. This gives the protein CASSPGPAGSTDTQYF. Variable domain in full (rest from reference TRBV5-1 and TRBJ2-3): KAGVTQTPRYLIKTRGQQVTLSCSPISGHRSVSWYQQTPGQGLQFLFEYFSETQRNKGNFPGRFSGRQFSNSRSEMNVSTLELGDSALYLCASSPGPAGSTDTQYFGPGTRLTVL.

The V call is TRBV7-2, the J call TRBJ1-1; D is unclear. V dropped 5 bases and J dropped 7 bases, with 2 bases sitting between them. This CDR3 spans 9 amino acids. Per germline, CDR1 SGHTA and CDR2 FQGNSA. The chain's CDR3 is CASSREAFF. The CDR3 DNA is TGTGCCAGCAGCCGTGAAGCTTTCTTT. The variable domain in full, completed from reference TRBV7-2 and TRBJ1-1, reads GAGVSQSPSNKVTEKGKDVELRCDPISGHTALYWYRQSLGQGLEFLIYFQGNSAPDKSGLPSDRFSAERTGGSVSTLTIQRTQQEDSAVYLCASSREAFFGQGTRLTVV.

This rearrangement joins TRBV28 to TRBJ1-5; D is perhaps TRBD1 (6 bases). This CDR3 spans 13 amino acids. Deletions cut 6 bases from V and 4 bases from J, with 10 bases between. Germline V gene lookup returns CDR1 MDHEN and CDR2 SYDVKM. The DNA of the CDR3 is TGTGCCAGCAGATGGACAGAGAATCAGCCCCAGCATTTT. It codes for CASRWTENQPQHF.

The chain uses TRBV18 and TRBJ2-3; tentative D call: TRBD1 (5 bases). Trimming pared 5 bases from V and 0 bases from J, leaving 15 bases between. The V gene's germline CDR1 is KGHSH and CDR2 LQKENI. This CDR3 comprises 16 residues. CDR3 loop: CASSAVTGPSTDTQYF. DNA of the CDR3: TGTGCCAGCTCAGCCGTCACAGGTCCTAGCACAGATACGCAGTATTTT.

The chain is built from TRBV19 and TRBJ2-7; TRBD1 agrees at 8 bases. The germline gives CDR1 LNHDA, CDR2 SQIVND (reference sequence). V was clipped by 5 bases and J by 2 bases; unmatched bases: 11. CDR3 length: 16 residues. CDR3 sequence: CASSSNWGTGAYEQYF. CDR3 coding DNA: TGTGCCAGTAGTTCAAATTGGGGGACAGGTGCCTACGAGCAGTACTTC.

The chain joins TRBV5-1 to TRBJ2-7, with 10 bases fitting TRBD1. CDR3 length equals 15 residues. The V segment lost 0 bases and the J segment 6 bases; nucleotides outside the gene matches: 6. Looked up from germline, CDR1 is SGHRS and CDR2 is YFSETQ. This CDR3 is CASSLAGTGVSEQYF. The CDR3 DNA reads TGCGCCAGCAGCTTGGCCGGGACAGGGGTTTCCGAGCAGTACTTC.

The V call is TRBV7-2, the J call TRBJ1-1; TRBD1 might be the D (5 bases). Germline lookup yields CDR1 SGHTA and CDR2 FQGNSA. Trimming took off 7 bases at V and 4 bases at J, with 13 bases between the two ends. This CDR3 is built from 13 residues. The CDR3 sequence is CASTDRFFTEAFF. CDR3 nucleotide sequence: TGTGCCAGCACTGACAGATTTTTCACTGAAGCTTTCTTT.

The rearrangement links TRBV6-5 to TRBJ2-5, with 7 bases identical to TRBD2. Germline CDR1 and CDR2: MNHEY and SVGAGI. Trimming took 11 bases from V and 3 from J; bases not matched to a gene: 9. The CDR3 loop spans 13 amino acids. For the CDR3, the DNA is TGTGCCGCGAGAAATCGGGAGGAAGAGACCCAGTACTTC. Translation gives CAARNREEETQYF.

This clone was seen only a few times. V is TRBV18 and J is TRBJ1-5; no firm D call. The CDR3 extends over 15 amino acids. V lost 6 bases to trimming and J lost 5 bases, with 17 bases between them. The germline gives CDR1 KGHSH, CDR2 LQKENI. CDR3 nucleotides: TGTGCCAGCTCTTACGAGGGTCTCGGGCATCAGCCCCAGCATTTT. Translating gives CASSYEGLGHQPQHF.